This TCR beta chain came from a study of CD8 T cells in ankylosing spondylitis. TCRdb re-analysed the 5' RACE reads in MiXCR, keeping a single row per CDR3 protein. The sample holds over 95,000 distinct CDR3 sequences, roughly 8% seen once. The CDR3 is 15 amino acids. CDR1 is LGHNA and CDR2 is YSLEER in the germline V gene. J was trimmed by 4 bases and V by 3 bases; bases with no gene match: 4. This clonotype appeared many times. The sequencing sample was made of blood, either unsorted or a sorted T cell fraction (not recorded which). The rearrangement links TRBV4-3 to TRBJ2-3, with 10 bases that match TRBD1. The origin of this receptor is a male donor with ankylosing spondylitis or in good health (not recorded which). This CDR3 reads CASSHRDRGPDTQYF. CDR3 nucleotide sequence: TGCGCCAGCAGCCACCGGGACAGGGGCCCAGATACGCAGTATTTT.